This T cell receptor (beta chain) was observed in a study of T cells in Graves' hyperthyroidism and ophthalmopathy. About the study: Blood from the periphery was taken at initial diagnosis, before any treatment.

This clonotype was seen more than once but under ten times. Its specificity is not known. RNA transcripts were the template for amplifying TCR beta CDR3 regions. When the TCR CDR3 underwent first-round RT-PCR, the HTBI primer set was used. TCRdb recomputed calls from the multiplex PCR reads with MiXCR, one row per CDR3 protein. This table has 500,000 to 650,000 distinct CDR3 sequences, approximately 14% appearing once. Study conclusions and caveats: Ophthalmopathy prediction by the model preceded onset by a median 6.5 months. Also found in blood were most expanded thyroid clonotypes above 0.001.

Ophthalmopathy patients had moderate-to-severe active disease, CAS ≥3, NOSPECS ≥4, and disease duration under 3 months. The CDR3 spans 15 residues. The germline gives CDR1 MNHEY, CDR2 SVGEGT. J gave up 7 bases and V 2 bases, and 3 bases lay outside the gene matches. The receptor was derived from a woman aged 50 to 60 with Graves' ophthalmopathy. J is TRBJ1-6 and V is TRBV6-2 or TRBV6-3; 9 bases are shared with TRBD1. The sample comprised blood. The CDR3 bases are TGTGCCAGCAGTTACACAGGGGGCTGGAATTCACCCCTCCACTTT. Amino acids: CASSYTGGWNSPLHF.